This TCR beta chain originates from a study of shared clonotypes between healthy human individuals. Study-level points and caveats: Inspection by rarefaction showed sorted-subset sequencing to be incomplete despite large depth. When naive CD4 clonotypes were compared across a few donors, 4% to 6.5% were shared.

Each PCR replicate from the sorted subsets contained 200 to 250 ng DNA, which is about 30,000 T cell genomes. The table came from immunoSEQ multiplex PCR; TCRdb's copy has only in-frame clones and leaves some out. In the table there are 500,000 or so clones, roughly 95% of which are singletons. Concerning this clone itself: Its specificity is unknown.

In germline, CDR1 is SGHRS, CDR2 YFSETQ. This CDR3 spans 14 amino acids. This TCR was recovered from a woman aged 30 to 39 in good health. The chain links TRBV5-1 to TRBJ2-5, with TRBD2 as a possible D gene (5 bases). The assigned J gene may be wrong: the sequence end matches TRBJ2-7 better. Sequencing input: naive CD4+ T cells sorted from blood. The subset: CD45RA+ positively selected. The CDR3 bases are TGCGCCAGCAGCTTGCCGGGGAGCTCCTACGAGCAGTACTTC. The encoded protein is CASSLPGSSYEQYF.